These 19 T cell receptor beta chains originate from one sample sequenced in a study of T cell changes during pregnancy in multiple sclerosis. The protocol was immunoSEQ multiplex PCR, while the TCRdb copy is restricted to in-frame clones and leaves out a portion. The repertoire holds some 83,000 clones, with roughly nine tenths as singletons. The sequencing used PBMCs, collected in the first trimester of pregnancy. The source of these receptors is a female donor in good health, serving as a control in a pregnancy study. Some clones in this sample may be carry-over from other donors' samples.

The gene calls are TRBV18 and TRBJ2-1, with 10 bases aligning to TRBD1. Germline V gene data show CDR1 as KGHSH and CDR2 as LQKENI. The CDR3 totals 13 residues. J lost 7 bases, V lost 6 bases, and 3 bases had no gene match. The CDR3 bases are TGTGCCAGCTCGCGGGACAGGGGAAATGAGCAGTTCTTC. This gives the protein CASSRDRGNEQFF.

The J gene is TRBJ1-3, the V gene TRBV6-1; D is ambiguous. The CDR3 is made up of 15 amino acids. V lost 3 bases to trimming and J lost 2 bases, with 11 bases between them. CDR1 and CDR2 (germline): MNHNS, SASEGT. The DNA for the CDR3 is TGTGCCAGCAGTGAGTATGGGAGGACTGGAAACACCATATATTTT. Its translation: CASSEYGRTGNTIYF.

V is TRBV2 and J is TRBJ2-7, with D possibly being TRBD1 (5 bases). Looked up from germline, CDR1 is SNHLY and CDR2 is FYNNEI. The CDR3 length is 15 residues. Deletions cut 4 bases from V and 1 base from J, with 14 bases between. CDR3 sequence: CASSAHRTPSYEQYF. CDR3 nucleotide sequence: TGTGCCAGCAGTGCCCACAGGACACCTTCCTACGAGCAGTACTTC.

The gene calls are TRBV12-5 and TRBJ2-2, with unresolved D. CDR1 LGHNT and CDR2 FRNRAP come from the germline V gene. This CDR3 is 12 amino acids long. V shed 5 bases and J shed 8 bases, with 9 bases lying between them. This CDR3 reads CASGIKPGELFF. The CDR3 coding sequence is TGTGCTAGTGGTATTAAGCCGGGGGAGCTGTTTTTT.

The CDR3 sequence: CASSEWQGDGYTF. The DNA of the CDR3 is TGCGCCAGCAGTGAGTGGCAGGGGGACGGCTACACCTTC. J is TRBJ1-2 and V is TRBV10-1; 7 bases fit TRBD1. V lost 1 base, J lost 8 bases, and 4 bases stayed unmatched. CDR1 is WNHNN, CDR2 SYGVQD, per germline (reference sequence). This CDR3 is built from 13 residues.

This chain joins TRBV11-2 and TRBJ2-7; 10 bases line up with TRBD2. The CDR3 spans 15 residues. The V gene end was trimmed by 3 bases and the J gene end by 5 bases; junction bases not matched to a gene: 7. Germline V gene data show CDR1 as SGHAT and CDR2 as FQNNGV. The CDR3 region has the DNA TGTGCCAGCAGCTTTTCTAGCGGGAGATGGGACGAGCAGTACTTC. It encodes CASSFSSGRWDEQYF. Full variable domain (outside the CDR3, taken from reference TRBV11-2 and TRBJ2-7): EAGVAQSPRYKIIEKRQSVAFWCNPISGHATLYWYQQILGQGPKLLIQFQNNGVVDDSQLPKDRFSAERLKGVDSTLKIQPAKLEDSAVYLCASSFSSGRWDEQYFGPGTRLTVT.

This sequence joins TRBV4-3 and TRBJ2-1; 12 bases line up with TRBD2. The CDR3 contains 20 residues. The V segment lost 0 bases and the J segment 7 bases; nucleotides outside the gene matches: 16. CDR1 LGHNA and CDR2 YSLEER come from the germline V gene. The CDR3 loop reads CASSQDLVLAGGTSPNEQFF. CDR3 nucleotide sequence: TGCGCCAGCAGCCAAGATCTTGTACTAGCGGGAGGTACGTCCCCAAATGAGCAGTTCTTC.

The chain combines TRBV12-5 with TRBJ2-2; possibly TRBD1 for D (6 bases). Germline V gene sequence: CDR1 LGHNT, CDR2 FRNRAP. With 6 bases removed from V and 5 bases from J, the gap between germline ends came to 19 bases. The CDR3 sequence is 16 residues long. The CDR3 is CASGDTPGTGTGELFF. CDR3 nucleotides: TGTGCTAGTGGCGACACCCCCGGCACAGGGACCGGGGAGCTGTTTTTT. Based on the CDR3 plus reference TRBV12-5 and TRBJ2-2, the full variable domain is DARVTQTPRHKVTEMGQEVTMRCQPILGHNTVFWYRQTMMQGLELLAYFRNRAPLDDSGMPKDRFSAEMPDATLATLKIQPSEPRDSAVYFCASGDTPGTGTGELFFGEGSRLTVL.

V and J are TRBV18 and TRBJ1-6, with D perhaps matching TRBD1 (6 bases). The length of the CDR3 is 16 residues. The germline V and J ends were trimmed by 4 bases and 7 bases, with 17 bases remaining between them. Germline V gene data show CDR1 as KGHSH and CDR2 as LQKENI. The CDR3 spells CASSRGRRGANSPLHF. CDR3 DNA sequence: TGTGCCAGCTCACGGGGAAGGCGGGGGGCGAATTCACCCCTCCACTTT.

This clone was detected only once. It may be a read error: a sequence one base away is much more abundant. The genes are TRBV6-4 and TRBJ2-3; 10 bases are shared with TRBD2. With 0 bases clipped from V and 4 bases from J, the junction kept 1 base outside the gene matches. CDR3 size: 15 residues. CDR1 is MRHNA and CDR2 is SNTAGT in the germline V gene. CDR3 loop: CASSDSSGGPDTQYF. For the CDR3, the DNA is TGTGCCAGCAGTGACTCTAGCGGGGGGCCAGATACGCAGTATTTT.

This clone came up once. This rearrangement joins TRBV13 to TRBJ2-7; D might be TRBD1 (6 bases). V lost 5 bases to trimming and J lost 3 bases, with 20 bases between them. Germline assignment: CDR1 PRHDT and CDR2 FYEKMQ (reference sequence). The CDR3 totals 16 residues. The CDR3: CASSRGPGQTNYEQYF. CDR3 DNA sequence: TGTGCCAGCAGCAGAGGACCGGGACAAACAAACTACGAGCAGTACTTC.

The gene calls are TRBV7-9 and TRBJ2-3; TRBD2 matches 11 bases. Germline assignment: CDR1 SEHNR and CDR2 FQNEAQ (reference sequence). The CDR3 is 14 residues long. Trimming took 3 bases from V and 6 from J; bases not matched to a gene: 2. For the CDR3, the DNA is TGTGCCAGCAGCTTTAGCGGGGGGGCGGATACGCAGTATTTT. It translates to CASSFSGGADTQYF. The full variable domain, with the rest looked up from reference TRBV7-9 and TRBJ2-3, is DTGVSQNPRHKITKRGQNVTFRCDPISEHNRLYWYRQTLGQGPEFLTYFQNEAQLEKSRLLSDRFSAERPKGSFSTLEIQRTEQGDSAMYLCASSFSGGADTQYFGPGTRLTVL.

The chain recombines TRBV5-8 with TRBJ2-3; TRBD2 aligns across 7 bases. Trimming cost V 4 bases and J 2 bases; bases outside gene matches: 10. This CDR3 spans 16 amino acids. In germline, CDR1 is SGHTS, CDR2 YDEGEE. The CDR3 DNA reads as TGTGCCAGCAGCCGCCGGGGGGACTCCTTCACAGATACGCAGTATTTT. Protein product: CASSRRGDSFTDTQYF.

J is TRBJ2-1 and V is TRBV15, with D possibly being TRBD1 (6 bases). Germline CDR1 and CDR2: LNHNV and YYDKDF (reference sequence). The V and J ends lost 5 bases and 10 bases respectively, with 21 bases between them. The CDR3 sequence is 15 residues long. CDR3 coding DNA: TGTGCCACCAGCTCACGCAGGGGAGTGGAGGCCGAGCAGTTCTTC. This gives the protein CATSSRRGVEAEQFF.

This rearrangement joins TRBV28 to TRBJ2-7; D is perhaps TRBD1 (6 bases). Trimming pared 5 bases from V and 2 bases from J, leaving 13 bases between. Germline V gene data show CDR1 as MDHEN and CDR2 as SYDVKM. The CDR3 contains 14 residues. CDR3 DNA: TGTGCCAGCAGTCACAGGACAGCTACCTACGAGCAGTACTTC. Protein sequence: CASSHRTATYEQYF.

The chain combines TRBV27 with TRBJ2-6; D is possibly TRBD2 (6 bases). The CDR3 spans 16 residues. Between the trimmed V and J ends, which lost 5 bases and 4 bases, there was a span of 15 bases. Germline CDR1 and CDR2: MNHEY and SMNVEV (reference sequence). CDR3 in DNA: TGTGCCAGCAGTCGTGGAGGGTCGCCGGGGGCCAACGTCCTGACTTTC. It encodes CASSRGGSPGANVLTF.

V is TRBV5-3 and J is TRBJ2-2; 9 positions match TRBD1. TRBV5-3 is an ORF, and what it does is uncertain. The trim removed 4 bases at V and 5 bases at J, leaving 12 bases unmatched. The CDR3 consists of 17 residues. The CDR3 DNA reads TGTGCCAGAAGCCCCCGGACGGACAGGGGTGAGACCGGGGAGCTGTTTTTT. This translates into CARSPRTDRGETGELFF.

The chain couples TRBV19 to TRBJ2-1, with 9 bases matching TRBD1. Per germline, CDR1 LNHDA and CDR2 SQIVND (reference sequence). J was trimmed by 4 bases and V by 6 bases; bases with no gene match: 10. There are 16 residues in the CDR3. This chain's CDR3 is CASSLQGATRYNEQFF. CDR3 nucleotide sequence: TGTGCCAGTAGCTTACAGGGGGCTACAAGATACAATGAGCAGTTCTTC.

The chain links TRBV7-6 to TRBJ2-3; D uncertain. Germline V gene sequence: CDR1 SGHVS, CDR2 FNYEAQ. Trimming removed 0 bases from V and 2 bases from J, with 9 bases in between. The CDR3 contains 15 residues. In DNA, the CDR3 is TGTGCCAGCAGCTTAGCCGCGGAGTCCACAGATACGCAGTATTTT. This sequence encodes CASSLAAESTDTQYF.